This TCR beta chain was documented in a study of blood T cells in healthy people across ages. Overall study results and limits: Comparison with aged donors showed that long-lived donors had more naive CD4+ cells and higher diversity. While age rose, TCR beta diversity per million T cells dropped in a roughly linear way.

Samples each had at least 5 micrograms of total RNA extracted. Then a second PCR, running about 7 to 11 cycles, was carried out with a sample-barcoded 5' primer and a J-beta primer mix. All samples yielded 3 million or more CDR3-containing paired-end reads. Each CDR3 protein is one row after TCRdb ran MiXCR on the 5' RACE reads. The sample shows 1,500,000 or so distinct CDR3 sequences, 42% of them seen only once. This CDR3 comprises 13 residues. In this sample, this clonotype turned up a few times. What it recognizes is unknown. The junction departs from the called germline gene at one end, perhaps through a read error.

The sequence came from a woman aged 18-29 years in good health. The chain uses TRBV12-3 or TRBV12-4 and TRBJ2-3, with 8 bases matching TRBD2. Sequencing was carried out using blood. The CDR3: CASRRTSIDTQYF. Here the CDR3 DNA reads TGTGCCAGCAGAAGGACTAGCATAGATACGCAGTATTTT.